This entry lists 8 T cell receptor beta chains sequenced from one sample in a study of blood T cell repertoires in COVID-19. Generated by immunoSEQ multiplex PCR, the TCRdb table keeps only in-frame clones and is missing some. The table lists approximately 500,000 clones, about 89% of them singletons. The specimen sequenced was peripheral blood. The receptors derive from a woman in her 50s with COVID-19, enrolled during active disease.

The chain combines TRBV9 with TRBJ2-1, with D possibly being TRBD2 (5 bases). The V and J ends lost 0 bases and 8 bases respectively, with 15 bases between them. Per germline, CDR1 SGDLS and CDR2 YYNGEE. The CDR3 spans 15 residues. In DNA, the CDR3 is TGTGCCAGCAGCGTAGTGCTAGCCGGAACGGATGAGCAGTTCTTC. It translates to CASSVVLAGTDEQFF.

V gene TRBV12-2 combines with J gene TRBJ1-1; no check of the table's D call, TRBD1, against the DNA was made. TRBV12-2 is a pseudogene. The CDR3 length is 15 residues. Here the CDR3 reads CASRPPGQRNTEAFF. The DNA of the CDR3 is TGTGCAAGTCGCCCCCCTGGACAGAGAAACACTGAAGCTTTCTTT.

The chain recombines TRBV7-2 with TRBJ2-3; maybe TRBD1 (5 bases). Germline V gene data show CDR1 as SGHTA and CDR2 as FQGNSA. The CDR3 is 14 residues long. V was shortened by 1 base and J by 4 bases, with 9 bases between the two germline ends. CDR3 residues: CASSLEGAPDTQYF. In nucleotides, the CDR3 is TGTGCCAGCAGCTTAGAAGGGGCCCCAGATACGCAGTATTTT.

This clone was detected only once. This chain links TRBV21-1 with TRBJ1-5. TRBV21-1 is labeled a pseudogene. CDR3 size: 11 residues. The CDR3 here is CASRVGRPQHF. As DNA, the CDR3 is TGTGCCAGCAGAGTAGGGAGGCCCCAGCATTTT.

The chain has TRBV28 and TRBJ1-2; a weak D match, TRBD1 (5 bases). This CDR3 region has 13 residues. The germline CDR1 and CDR2 sequences are MDHEN and SYDVKM. The V end was cut by 6 bases, the J end by 4 bases, with 12 bases between. The chain's CDR3 is CASSTDTSYGYTF. The CDR3 bases are TGTGCCAGCAGCACGGACACTTCCTATGGCTACACCTTC.

This clone was counted a few times. The chain is built from TRBV6-5 and TRBJ2-7; 11 bases map to TRBD1. There are 13 residues in the CDR3. The V gene's germline CDR1 is MNHEY and CDR2 SVGAGI. J lost 4 bases, V lost 10 bases, and 6 bases had no gene match. CDR3 DNA sequence: TGTGCCACCTCTAGGGACAGGGGGTACGAGCAGTACTTC. Its protein is CATSRDRGYEQYF.

The V gene is TRBV7-2, the J gene TRBJ1-1; 7 positions match TRBD1. CDR3 length equals 12 residues. Trimming cost V 6 bases and J 9 bases; bases outside gene matches: 7. CDR1 SGHTA and CDR2 FQGNSA come from the germline V gene. CDR3 nucleotides: TGTGCCAGCAGTCCCGGGACAGCAAAAGCTTTCTTT. Amino acid sequence: CASSPGTAKAFF. Based on the CDR3 plus reference TRBV7-2 and TRBJ1-1, the full variable domain is GAGVSQSPSNKVTEKGKDVELRCDPISGHTALYWYRQSLGQGLEFLIYFQGNSAPDKSGLPSDRFSAERTGGSVSTLTIQRTQQEDSAVYLCASSPGTAKAFFGQGTRLTVV.

The V gene is TRBV12-3 or TRBV12-4, the J gene TRBJ1-1; 8 positions agree with TRBD1. The CDR3 sequence is 12 residues long. After removal of 6 bases from V and 3 bases from J, the junction contained 0 bases not matched to a gene. CDR3 residues: CASRQGDTEAFF. The CDR3 DNA follows: TGTGCCAGCAGACAGGGGGACACTGAAGCTTTCTTT.